The 8 T cell receptor beta chains below all came from one sample that was sequenced in a study of technical replicates of blood from several donors (dated by TCRdb to between 2016 and 2019). Libraries were built with the immunoSEQ multiplex PCR assay. TCRdb mirrors the immuneACCESS table, restricted to in-frame sequences. Some clones are absent from its copies; in checked studies, under half trace to an unresolved V gene, and the reason for the others is unknown. This sample gives roughly 72,000 clones in total; around 92% of them show up just once. In total, the top ten clones hold around 0.38% of the sample. The sample taken for sequencing was T cells isolated from PBMCs. Receptors originate from a human donor in good health.

A remark on this clone: Different DNA sequences within this sample yield the same CDR3. The rearrangement uses TRBV5-1 and TRBJ2-3; 7 bases map to TRBD1. V was pared by 2 bases and J by 2 bases, with 2 bases of the junction left unmatched. The CDR3 is made up of 14 amino acids. Germline V CDR1 and CDR2: SGHRS, YFSETQ. CDR3 sequence: CASSLGQATDTQYF. The CDR3 region has the DNA TGCGCCAGCAGCTTAGGACAGGCCACAGATACGCAGTATTTT.

The J gene is TRBJ1-1, the V gene TRBV2; the D gene is possibly TRBD1 (6 bases). The CDR3 consists of 16 residues. Germline values: CDR1 SNHLY, CDR2 FYNNEI. Trimming removed 7 bases at V and 6 bases at J, with 24 bases between. CDR3 protein: CASIESTGRLSPEAFF. For the CDR3, the DNA is TGTGCCAGCATAGAATCGACAGGCCGTCTTAGCCCTGAAGCTTTCTTT.

J is TRBJ2-7 and V is TRBV4-3, with D possibly being TRBD2 (6 bases). The CDR3 is 14 amino acids. V was cut by 0 bases and J by 2 bases, with 8 bases left in between. Germline CDR1 is LGHNA and CDR2 is YSLEER. The CDR3 DNA is TGCGCCAGCAGCCAAGAGGCGGGACCCTACGAGCAGTACTTC. It yields the protein CASSQEAGPYEQYF.

This chain joins TRBV28 and TRBJ1-4; D call uncertain. V shed 4 bases and J shed 3 bases, with 18 bases lying between them. From germline, CDR1 is MDHEN and CDR2 SYDVKM. CDR3 length: 17 residues. CDR3 protein: CASSSVRTPLPNEKLFF. The DNA of the CDR3 is TGTGCCAGCAGTTCCGTCCGGACTCCTTTACCTAATGAAAAACTGTTTTTT.

The chain recombines TRBV6-5 with TRBJ1-2, with D unresolved. V was clipped by 6 bases and J by 4 bases, with 6 bases between them. This CDR3 comprises 11 residues. Germline V gene sequence: CDR1 MNHEY, CDR2 SVGAGI. The CDR3 protein is CASSPGYGYTF. The DNA for the CDR3 is TGTGCCAGCAGCCCCGGCTATGGCTACACCTTC.

The chain recombines TRBV9 with TRBJ2-2, with 12 bases that match TRBD1. Germline V gives CDR1 SGDLS, CDR2 YYNGEE. This CDR3 spans 16 amino acids. V lost 2 bases to trimming and J lost 6 bases; unmatched junction nucleotides: 5. The chain's CDR3 is CASSVGTGGHSGELFF. The CDR3 DNA reads TGTGCCAGCAGCGTCGGGACAGGGGGCCATTCCGGGGAGCTGTTTTTT.

The chain has TRBV5-5 and TRBJ2-1, with D unresolved. Germline assignment: CDR1 SGHKS and CDR2 YYEKEE (reference sequence). The CDR3 loop spans 13 amino acids. The V end lost 8 bases, the J end lost 6 bases, and 15 bases lay between the germline ends. CDR3 residues: CASLGSLSNEQFF. In DNA, the CDR3 is TGTGCCAGTCTTGGCTCCTTAAGCAATGAGCAGTTCTTC.

The CDR3, as DNA: TGTGCCAGTAGTATAAGGCGGGCGGGCGGGGAGCTGTTTTTT. This gives the protein CASSIRRAGGELFF. V usage is TRBV19 and J usage is TRBJ2-2, with D possibly matching TRBD2 (5 bases). In germline, CDR1 is LNHDA, CDR2 SQIVND (reference sequence). CDR3 size: 14 residues. Deletions cut 2 bases from V and 7 bases from J, with 11 bases between.